The 26 T cell receptor beta chains given below trace back to one sample, sequenced in a study of lung T cells in sarcoidosis with Löfgren's syndrome. TCRdb re-called the reads through MiXCR, storing one row per CDR3 protein. The table has several thousand distinct CDR3 sequences, about a sixth seen once. The specimen sequenced was CD4+ T cells from bronchoalveolar lavage. These receptors were collected from a human donor with sarcoidosis (Löfgren's syndrome or another form), or a control subject (not recorded which).

By share, this clonotype ranks as large. The chain carries TRBV7-2 and TRBJ2-1, with no clear D. V shed 2 bases and J shed 5 bases, with 7 bases lying between them. The CDR3 is 13 amino acids. Per the germline V gene, CDR1 is SGHTA and CDR2 is FQGNSA. CDR3: CASSLILDNEQFF. In DNA, the CDR3 is TGTGCCAGCAGCTTAATTCTCGACAATGAGCAGTTCTTC.

Details on this clonotype: A clone one base away is much larger, so this may be a read error. V usage is TRBV12-3 or TRBV12-4 and J usage is TRBJ2-3, with 9 bases matching TRBD2. The CDR3 covers 13 residues. The CDR3 loop reads CASMRGGTDTRYF. The CDR3 coding sequence is TGTGCCAGCATGCGGGGGGGCACAGATACGCGGTATTTT.

In this sample, this clonotype is medium-sized. The chain employs TRBV12-3 or TRBV12-4 and TRBJ1-1, with 8 bases aligning to TRBD1. Losses at the gene ends were 6 bases for V and 3 bases for J; bases not matched to a gene: 6. This CDR3 has 14 residues. The CDR3 nucleotides are TGTGCCAGCAGCCCTCGACAGGGGTACACTGAAGCTTTCTTT. It is translated as CASSPRQGYTEAFF.

By sample fraction, this clonotype is medium-sized (0.01 to 0.1%). The chain combines TRBV20-1 with TRBJ2-3; 9 bases align to TRBD2. The CDR3 covers 16 residues. CDR1 and CDR2 (germline): DFQATT, SNEGSKA (reference sequence). V trimming: 5 bases; J trimming: 4 bases; junction bases outside the gene matches: 13. The CDR3 DNA sequence: TGCAGTGCTCCCATATTTAGCGGGGGTGGCTCAGATACGCAGTATTTT. This encodes CSAPIFSGGGSDTQYF.

This clonotype is labeled as medium-sized (0.01 to 0.1%). This chain links TRBV19 with TRBJ1-5; no definite D call. The germline V and J ends were trimmed by 3 bases and 0 bases, with 6 bases remaining between them. CDR3 length: 14 amino acids. CDR1 and CDR2 (germline): LNHDA, SQIVND (reference sequence). The CDR3 sequence is CASSIQYSNQPQHF. Written as DNA, the CDR3 is TGTGCCAGTAGTATCCAGTATAGCAATCAGCCCCAGCATTTT.

The sample holds many counts of this clonotype. The chain links TRBV4-3 to TRBJ2-5; 9 bases align to TRBD2. The CDR3 runs 20 residues. The germline gives CDR1 LGHNA, CDR2 YSLEER. Trimming took 0 bases from V and 0 from J; bases not matched to a gene: 14. DNA of the CDR3: TGCGCCAGCAGCCAAGATGAAGGCCCCCGTCCTAGCGGGAACCAAGAGACCCAGTACTTC. Amino acid sequence: CASSQDEGPRPSGNQETQYF.

This clonotype is labeled as medium-sized. The chain joins TRBV6-1 to TRBJ2-2, with D possibly matching TRBD2 (5 bases). This CDR3 contains 14 residues. V lost 2 bases and J 6 bases, leaving 10 bases between the germline ends. Germline assignment: CDR1 MNHNS and CDR2 SASEGT. The CDR3 DNA reads TGTGCCAGCAGTGAACCCTGGGGAGCCGGGGAGCTGTTTTTT. Translation: CASSEPWGAGELFF.

In the case of this clonotype: Being one base from a much bigger clone, this may be a read error. Given the absence of the conserved phenylalanine or tryptophan at the CDR3 end, a read error is likely. The rearrangement links TRBV7-9 to TRBJ2-7, with D tentatively TRBD1 or TRBD2 (6 bases each). The CDR3 length is 13 residues. Trimming took off 4 bases at V and 5 bases at J, with 12 bases between the two ends. Germline CDR1 is SEHNR and CDR2 is FQNEAQ (reference sequence). The CDR3 coding sequence is TGTGCCAGCAGCTGGTGGGGGGCCCACGAGCAGTACCTC. It encodes CASSWWGAHEQYL.

Concerning this clonotype: Possible read error: a much larger clone is one base away. The genes are TRBV7-2 and TRBJ2-7, with D maybe TRBD2 (5 bases). The germline CDR1 and CDR2 sequences are SGHTA and FQGNSA. This CDR3 has 12 residues. The CDR3 spells CAGSLVPGLSYF. The CDR3 nucleotides are TGTGCCGGCAGCTTAGTCCCCGGACTTTCCTACTTC.

By proportion, this clonotype is medium-sized. The chain carries TRBV6-1 and TRBJ2-2; D is unresolved. CDR1 and CDR2 from the germline V gene are MNHNS and SASEGT. Trimming took 11 bases from V and 1 from J, leaving 14 bases between them. The CDR3 totals 14 residues. DNA of the CDR3: TGTGCCTGCATGGACGGCCGGAACACCGGGGAGCTGTTTTTT. It yields the protein CACMDGRNTGELFF.

A remark on this clonotype: The junction and the germline gene differ at one end; a read error may be behind it. The chain uses TRBV3-1 and TRBJ2-1; 7 bases are a match to TRBD2. From germline, CDR1 is LGHDT and CDR2 YNNKEL (reference sequence). The CDR3 runs to 15 residues. In DNA form, the CDR3 reads TGTGCCAGCAGCCCTAGCGGTAGCTCCTACAATGAGCAGCTCTTC. Protein: CASSPSGSSYNEQLF.

A note on this clonotype: A junction end diverges from the germline sequence, so it may reflect a read error. J is TRBJ2-3 and V is TRBV7-3; D possibly corresponds to TRBD1 (6 bases). The CDR3 loop spans 14 amino acids. From germline, CDR1 is SGHTA and CDR2 FQGTGA. CDR3 region: CASSITGSTYTQYF. The CDR3 DNA sequence: TGTGCCAGCAGCATTACAGGGTCCACATATACGCAGTATTTT.

Within the sample, this clonotype is large. The rearrangement uses TRBV2 and TRBJ2-7; D possibly uses TRBD1 or TRBD2 (5 bases each). Trimming removed 4 bases at V and 7 bases at J, with 14 bases between. Germline CDR1 and CDR2: SNHLY and FYNNEI. The CDR3 has 13 amino acids. In nucleotides, the CDR3 is TGTGCCAGCAGTGGGCAGGGACGAGTGGAGCAGTACGTC. It encodes CASSGQGRVEQYV.

J is TRBJ2-7 and V is TRBV18; D is tentatively TRBD1 or TRBD2 (5 bases each). Germline V gene data show CDR1 as KGHSH and CDR2 as LQKENI. CDR3 length: 14 amino acids. Trimming pared 3 bases from V and 3 bases from J, leaving 12 bases between. In DNA form, the CDR3 reads TGTGCCAGCTCACCTGGGACGGTAGACTACGAGCAGTACTTC. Translating gives CASSPGTVDYEQYF.

This clonotype was seen many times. The chain carries TRBV6-1 and TRBJ2-1; D assignment may be TRBD1 or TRBD2 (6 bases each). Trimming took 6 bases from V and 6 from J, leaving 18 bases between them. The CDR3 runs 15 residues. Germline V gene lookup returns CDR1 MNHNS and CDR2 SASEGT. The CDR3 DNA sequence: TGTGCCAGCAGAAACTCCGGGGGCGCGGGCAATGAGCAGTTCTTC. Its protein is CASRNSGGAGNEQFF.

This clonotype is large within its sample. The chain joins TRBV7-2 to TRBJ1-1; D remains ambiguous. The CDR3 covers 13 residues. The V gene's germline CDR1 is SGHTA and CDR2 FQGNSA. The V end lost 2 bases, the J end lost 10 bases, and 14 bases lay between the germline ends. This CDR3 reads CASSLHEAQTAFF. CDR3 nucleotide sequence: TGTGCCAGCAGCTTACATGAAGCCCAGACAGCTTTCTTT.

This clonotype is labeled as medium-sized. The V call is TRBV27, the J call TRBJ2-1, with 9 bases aligning to TRBD1. J was trimmed by 10 bases and V by 6 bases; bases with no gene match: 7. CDR3 length: 13 residues. Looked up from germline, CDR1 is MNHEY and CDR2 is SMNVEV (reference sequence). CDR3 protein: CASRRTGVSEQFF. DNA of the CDR3: TGTGCCAGCAGGAGGACAGGGGTTAGCGAGCAGTTCTTC.

This clonotype is medium-sized by share. The chain employs TRBV12-3 or TRBV12-4 and TRBJ2-1; 14 nucleotides agree with TRBD2. The CDR3 sequence is 16 residues long. Trimming took 6 bases from V and 7 from J; bases not matched to a gene: 8. The CDR3, as DNA: TGTGCCAGCAGATCGACTAGCGGGGGGGCGAGGAATGAGCAGTTCTTC. Translation gives CASRSTSGGARNEQFF.

This clonotype is deemed medium-sized. This chain links TRBV2 with TRBJ1-1, with no clear D. CDR3 length: 13 residues. V lost 6 bases and J 5 bases, leaving 13 bases between the germline ends. The germline gives CDR1 SNHLY, CDR2 FYNNEI. The DNA for the CDR3 is TGTGCCAGCAGCACGACACTAAGGACTGAAGCTTTCTTT. Encoded protein: CASSTTLRTEAFF.

Judged by abundance, this clonotype is medium-sized. The rearrangement uses TRBV2 and TRBJ2-3; TRBD1 might be the D (5 bases). The V and J ends lost 6 bases and 1 base respectively, with 8 bases between them. This CDR3 has 13 amino acids. Germline CDR1 SNHLY, CDR2 FYNNEI. CDR3 sequence (DNA): TGTGCCAGCAGCGTACAGGGCACAGATACGCAGTATTTT. It translates to CASSVQGTDTQYF.

Relative to its sample, this clonotype is medium-sized. The chain couples TRBV30 to TRBJ1-3, with 7 bases matching TRBD1. Germline V lookup: CDR1 GTSNPN, CDR2 SVGIG (reference sequence). Trimming at V came to 5 bases and at J to 2 bases, leaving 6 bases not matched to a gene. The CDR3 extends over 14 amino acids. CDR3 nucleotide sequence: TGTGCCTGGGGATTGACAGGGCCTGGAAACACCATATATTTT. Its translation: CAWGLTGPGNTIYF.

By sample share, this clonotype is medium-sized (0.01 to 0.1%). The chain joins TRBV2 to TRBJ2-7, with D unresolved. The germline V and J ends were trimmed by 0 bases and 6 bases, with 9 bases remaining between them. CDR3 size: 13 residues. The germline CDR1 and CDR2 sequences are SNHLY and FYNNEI. This chain's CDR3 is CASSEAGRTEQYV. CDR3 DNA sequence: TGTGCCAGCAGTGAAGCGGGTAGAACCGAGCAGTACGTC.

Relative to its sample, this clonotype is medium-sized. This CDR3 is CASSLEQGTTKAFF. The CDR3 DNA is TGTGCCAGCAGCTTAGAGCAGGGGACAACGAAAGCTTTCTTT. The chain employs TRBV11-2 and TRBJ1-1; possibly TRBD1 for D (6 bases). Germline-derived CDR1 and CDR2 are SGHAT and FQNNGV. Trimming shortened V by 0 bases and J by 9 bases, and 14 bases separated the two germline ends. The CDR3 has 14 residues.

This clonotype rates as medium-sized (0.01 to 0.1%). J is TRBJ2-7 and V is TRBV4-3, with D maybe TRBD1 (5 bases). The CDR3 totals 15 residues. Germline CDR1 and CDR2: LGHNA and YSLEER. Between the trimmed V and J ends, which lost 4 bases and 0 bases, there was a span of 13 bases. This CDR3 is CASSPRSGPSYEQYF. Written as DNA, the CDR3 is TGCGCCAGCAGCCCTCGATCAGGGCCCTCCTACGAGCAGTACTTC.

This clonotype is medium-sized (0.01 to 0.1%) within its sample. The rearrangement uses TRBV19 and TRBJ2-1; 7 nucleotides align to TRBD2. Per the germline V gene, CDR1 is LNHDA and CDR2 is SQIVND (reference sequence). V dropped 7 bases and J dropped 4; count of bases not matched to a gene: 4. This CDR3 is built from 13 residues. The CDR3 loop reads CASTAGEYNEQFF. The CDR3 nucleotides read TGTGCCAGTACGGCGGGGGAGTACAATGAGCAGTTCTTC. Looking up the rest from reference TRBV19 and TRBJ2-1 gives the full variable domain: DGGITQSPKYLFRKEGQNVTLSCEQNLNHDAMYWYRQDPGQGLRLIYYSQIVNDFQKGDIAEGYSVSREKKESFPLTVTSAQKNPTAFYLCASTAGEYNEQFFGPGTRLTVL.

This clonotype was seen only a few times. This chain links TRBV7-2 with TRBJ1-6, with 9 bases aligning to TRBD1. Germline V gene lookup returns CDR1 SGHTA and CDR2 FQGNSA. J was trimmed by 9 bases and V by 5 bases; bases with no gene match: 8. The CDR3 length is 15 residues. The CDR3 is CASSPRTGVLSPLHF. CDR3 bases: TGTGCCAGCAGCCCTCGGACAGGGGTCCTTTCACCCCTCCACTTT.